These T cell receptor beta chains were read from a single sample in a study of blood T cell repertoires in COVID-19. TCRdb's table, derived via immunoSEQ multiplex PCR, lists solely in-frame clones and lacks some. The data hold 500,000 to 600,000 clones, with 85% to 90% observed a single time. The sequenced material came from peripheral blood. These receptors were obtained from a woman aged 45 to 65 with COVID-19, enrolled during active disease. The CDR3 runs from the conserved cysteine through the conserved F or W. A D gene is named only where the DNA matches it firmly. Clone sizes are given selectively: once, few, many, or a class where the clone is expanded.

abundance	v_gene	j_gene	d_gene	CDR3nt	CDR3aa
.	TRBV4-1	TRBJ2-7	TRBD1	TGCGCCAGCAGCCGAGGGGGCCGGGACAGCTTAACCTACGAGCAGTACTTC	CASSRGGRDSLTYEQYF
.	TRBV7-8	TRBJ2-1	.	TGTGCCAGCAGCCCAGGAGGGAATGAGCAGTTCTTC	CASSPGGNEQFF
.	TRBV27	TRBJ2-3	TRBD1	TGTGCCAGCAGTGGTGACAGGGTAAGTGCAGATACGCAGTATTTT	CASSGDRVSADTQYF
.	TRBV24-1	TRBJ2-3	.	TGTGCCACCAGTGACCCGGAGGTATCAGATACGCAGTATTTT	CATSDPEVSDTQYF
.	TRBV19	TRBJ1-5	.	TGTGCCAGTAGTATCCCGCAACCGGGAGACGATCAGCCCCAGCATTTT	CASSIPQPGDDQPQHF
.	TRBV5-1	TRBJ1-1	.	TGCGCCAGCAGCTTACAGGACCCCGGGAACACTGAAGCTTTCTTT	CASSLQDPGNTEAFF
.	TRBV7-2	TRBJ2-2	.	TGTGCCAGCAGCTGGCTACCGGGACAAAACACCGGGGAGCTGTTTTTT	CASSWLPGQNTGELFF
.	TRBV5-1	TRBJ2-1	TRBD2	TGCGCCAGCGGGCTAGCGGGGGGAAATGAGCAGTTCTTC	CASGLAGGNEQFF
.	TRBV5-6	TRBJ1-2	.	TGTGCCAGCAGTTTACAGATATCAGGGGGCTACACCTTC	CASSLQISGGYTF
once	TRBV11-3	TRBJ2-2	TRBD2	TGTGCCAGCAGCTTAGCACTAGCGGGGACCACCGGGGAGCTGTTTTTT	CASSLALAGTTGELFF
once	TRBV9	TRBJ1-6	TRBD1	TGTGCCAGCAGCTTGACAGGGAGTTCACCCCTCCACTTT	CASSLTGSSPLHF
.	TRBV11-3	TRBJ1-1	TRBD1	TGTGCCAGCAGTCCTTACCGGGACAGGGGCTTCCTCGACACTGAAGCTTTCTTT	CASSPYRDRGFLDTEAFF
once	TRBV6-1	TRBJ1-5	TRBD1	TGTGCCAGCAGTGAATACCCGGGACAGCCATCCCAGCCCCAGCATTTT	CASSEYPGQPSQPQHF
.	TRBV20-1	TRBJ2-3	.	TGCAGTGCTAGTACCCCGGGGGGCCGCACAGATACGCAGTATTTT	CSASTPGGRTDTQYF
.	TRBV29-1	TRBJ1-4	TRBD1	TGCAGCGTTCCTACAGGGGGCGGGGGTGAAAAACTGTTTTTT	CSVPTGGGGEKLFF
.	TRBV11-2	TRBJ1-6	TRBD1	TGTGCCAGCAGCTCGCGACAGGGACACTCACCCCTCCACTTT	CASSSRQGHSPLHF
.	TRBV7-9	TRBJ2-2	TRBD1	TGTGCCACCTCGACAGGGGGAAAGGCCGGGGAGCTGTTTTTT	CATSTGGKAGELFF
.	TRBV6-5	TRBJ2-7	.	TGTGCCAGCAGCCCCAGGACAGCTCCCTACGAGCAGTACTTC	CASSPRTAPYEQYF
.	TRBV2	TRBJ1-1	.	TGTGCCAGCAGTGAATATAGAAGCAGGGGTGGGGGCACTGAAGCTTTCTTT	CASSEYRSRGGGTEAFF
.	TRBV4-2	TRBJ2-7	TRBD2	TGTGCCAGCAGCCAAGAACGAATCGGACTAGCGGCGCCCTACGAGCAGTACTTC	CASSQERIGLAAPYEQYF
.	TRBV5-6	TRBJ1-6	.	TGTGCCAGCCGTAGGCAGGGGACCTCACCCCTCCACTTT	CASRRQGTSPLHF
.	TRBV3-1/TRBV3-2	TRBJ2-3	TRBD2	TGTGCCAGCAGCCAACTCCGACGGACTAGCGGGGGGCTGAACACAGATACGCAGTATTTT	CASSQLRRTSGGLNTDTQYF
.	TRBV23-1	TRBJ1-1	.	TGCGCCAGCAGTCAATCACGGGGGGAAGTGAACACTGAAGCTTTCTTT	CASSQSRGEVNTEAFF
.	TRBV4-1	TRBJ1-1	.	TGCGCCAGCAGCCAGATCACCGGGAGGGCTTTCTTT	CASSQITGRAFF
once	TRBV2	TRBJ1-2	.	TGTGCCAGTTCGACAGAAATTAACTATGGCTACACCTTC	CASSTEINYGYTF